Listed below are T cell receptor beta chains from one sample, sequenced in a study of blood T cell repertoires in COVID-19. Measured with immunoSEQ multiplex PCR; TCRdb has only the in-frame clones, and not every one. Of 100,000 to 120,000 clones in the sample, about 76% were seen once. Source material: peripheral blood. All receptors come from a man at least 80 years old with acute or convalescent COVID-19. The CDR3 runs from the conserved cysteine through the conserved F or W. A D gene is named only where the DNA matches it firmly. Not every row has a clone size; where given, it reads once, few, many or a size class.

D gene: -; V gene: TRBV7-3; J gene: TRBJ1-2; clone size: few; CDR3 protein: CASSSYLLEGYTF; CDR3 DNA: TGTGCCAGCAGCTCTTACCTATTAGAGGGCTACACCTTC
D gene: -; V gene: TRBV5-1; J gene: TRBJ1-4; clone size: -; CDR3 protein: CASSLTGEDEKLFF; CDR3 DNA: TGCGCCAGCAGCTTGACAGGTGAAGATGAAAAACTGTTTTTT
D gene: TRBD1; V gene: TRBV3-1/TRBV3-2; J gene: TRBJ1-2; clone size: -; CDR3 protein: CASSQRDRDGYTF; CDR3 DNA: TGTGCCAGCAGCCAACGGGACAGAGATGGCTACACCTTC
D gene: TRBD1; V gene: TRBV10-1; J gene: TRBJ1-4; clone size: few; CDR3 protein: CASSDRGNEKLFF; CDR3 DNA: TGCGCCAGCAGCGACAGGGGGAATGAAAAACTGTTTTTT
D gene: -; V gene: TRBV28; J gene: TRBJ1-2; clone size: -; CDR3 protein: CASSLGPMYGYTF; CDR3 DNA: TGTGCCAGCAGTTTAGGGCCAATGTATGGCTACACCTTC
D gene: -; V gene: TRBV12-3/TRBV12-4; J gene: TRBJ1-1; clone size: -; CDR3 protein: CASSLHNEAFF; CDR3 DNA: TGTGCCAGCAGTTTACACAACGAAGCTTTCTTT
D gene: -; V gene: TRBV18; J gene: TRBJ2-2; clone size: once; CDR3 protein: CASSPPIGSAVYTGELFF; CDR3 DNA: TGTGCCAGCTCACCACCGATAGGGAGCGCTGTTTACACCGGGGAGCTGTTTTTT
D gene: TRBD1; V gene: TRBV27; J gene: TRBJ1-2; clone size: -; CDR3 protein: CASSSLQLTGTGPNYGYTF; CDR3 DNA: TGTGCCAGCAGTTCGCTACAACTTACCGGGACAGGACCTAACTATGGCTACACCTTC
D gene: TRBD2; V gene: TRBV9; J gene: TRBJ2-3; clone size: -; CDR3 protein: CASSVASFGTSGGTDTQYF; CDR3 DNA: TGTGCCAGCAGCGTAGCATCCTTCGGGACTAGCGGGGGCACAGATACGCAGTATTTT
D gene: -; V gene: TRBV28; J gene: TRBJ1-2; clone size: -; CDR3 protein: CASSVVQPFYGYTF; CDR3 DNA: TGTGCCAGCAGTGTCGTACAGCCTTTCTATGGCTACACCTTC
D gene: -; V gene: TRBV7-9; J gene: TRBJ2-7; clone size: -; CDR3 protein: CASSLGGSVIDEQYF; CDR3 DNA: TGTGCCAGCAGCTTAGGAGGGTCGGTGATCGACGAGCAGTACTTC
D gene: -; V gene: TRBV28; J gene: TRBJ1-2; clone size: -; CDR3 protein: CASSLGTGLDGYTF; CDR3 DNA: TGTGCCAGCAGTTTAGGAACAGGGCTTGATGGCTACACCTTC
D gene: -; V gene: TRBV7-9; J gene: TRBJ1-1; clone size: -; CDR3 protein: CASSSTGRLTEAFF; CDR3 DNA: TGTGCCAGCAGCTCCACAGGACGGCTCACTGAAGCTTTCTTT
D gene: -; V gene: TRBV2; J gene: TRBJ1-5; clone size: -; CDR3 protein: CASSDRRDGVKPQHF; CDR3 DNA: TGTGCCAGCAGTGATCGGCGGGACGGTGTAAAGCCCCAGCATTTT
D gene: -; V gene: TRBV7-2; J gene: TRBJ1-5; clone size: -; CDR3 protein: CASSLRGRGQPQHF; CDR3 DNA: TGTGCCAGCAGCTTAAGGGGTCGAGGACAGCCCCAGCATTTT
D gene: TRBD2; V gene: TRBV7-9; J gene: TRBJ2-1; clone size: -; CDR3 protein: CASSRYNGLAGSYNEQFF; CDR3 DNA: TGTGCCAGCAGCCGCTACAACGGACTAGCGGGAAGCTACAATGAGCAGTTCTTC
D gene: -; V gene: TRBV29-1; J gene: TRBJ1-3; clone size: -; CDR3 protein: CSVAGHRSGNTIYF; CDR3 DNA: TGCAGCGTTGCGGGACACCGCTCTGGAAACACCATATATTTT
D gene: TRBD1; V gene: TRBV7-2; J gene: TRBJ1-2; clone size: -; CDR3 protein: CASSLGQGRTANYGYTF; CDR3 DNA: TGTGCCAGCAGCTTAGGACAGGGGAGGACAGCTAACTATGGCTACACCTTC
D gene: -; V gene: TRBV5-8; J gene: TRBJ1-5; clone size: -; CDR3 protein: CASSQTEGNQPQHF; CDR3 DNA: TGTGCCAGCAGCCAAACTGAGGGCAATCAGCCCCAGCATTTT
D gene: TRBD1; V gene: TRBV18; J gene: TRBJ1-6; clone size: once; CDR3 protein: CASSPGTGSNSPLHF; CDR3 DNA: TGTGCCAGCTCACCGGGGACAGGGAGTAATTCACCCCTCCACTTT
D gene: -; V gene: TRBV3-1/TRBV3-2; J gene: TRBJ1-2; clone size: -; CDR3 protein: CASSLLGRGINGYTF; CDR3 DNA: TGTGCCAGCAGCCTCCTCGGGAGGGGAATAAATGGCTACACCTTC
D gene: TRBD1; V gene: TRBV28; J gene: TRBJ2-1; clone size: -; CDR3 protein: CASSPGGRNNEQFF; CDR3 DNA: TGTGCCAGCAGTCCAGGGGGTAGGAACAATGAGCAGTTCTTC
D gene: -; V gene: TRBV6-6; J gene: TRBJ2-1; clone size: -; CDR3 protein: CASSNPTGSYNEQFF; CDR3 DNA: TGTGCCAGCAGTAACCCGACAGGATCCTACAATGAGCAGTTCTTC
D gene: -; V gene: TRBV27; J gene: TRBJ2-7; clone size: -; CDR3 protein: CASSRDSSYEQYF; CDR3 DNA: TGTGCCAGCAGCAGGGACTCCTCCTACGAGCAGTACTTC
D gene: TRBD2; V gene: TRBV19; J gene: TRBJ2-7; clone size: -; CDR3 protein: CASSRGRFGGYEQYF; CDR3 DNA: TGTGCCAGTAGTCGCGGGAGGTTTGGGGGCTACGAGCAGTACTTC
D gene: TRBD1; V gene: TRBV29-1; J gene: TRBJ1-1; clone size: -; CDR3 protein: CSAWWRPTGDEAFF; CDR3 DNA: TGCAGCGCCTGGTGGAGGCCTACAGGGGATGAAGCTTTCTTT
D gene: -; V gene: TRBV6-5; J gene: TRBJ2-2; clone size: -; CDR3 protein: CASSYSGGGNTGELFF; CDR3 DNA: TGTGCCAGCAGTTACTCAGGCGGAGGGAACACCGGGGAGCTGTTTTTT
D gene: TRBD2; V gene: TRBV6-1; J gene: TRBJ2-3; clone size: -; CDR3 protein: CASSEIAGGSGTDTQYF; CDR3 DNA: TGTGCCAGCAGTGAAATAGCGGGAGGGTCCGGCACAGATACGCAGTATTTT
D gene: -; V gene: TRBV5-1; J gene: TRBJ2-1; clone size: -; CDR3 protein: CASSQGGGVYNEQFF; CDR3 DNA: TGCGCCAGCAGCCAAGGGGGGGGCGTCTACAATGAGCAGTTCTTC